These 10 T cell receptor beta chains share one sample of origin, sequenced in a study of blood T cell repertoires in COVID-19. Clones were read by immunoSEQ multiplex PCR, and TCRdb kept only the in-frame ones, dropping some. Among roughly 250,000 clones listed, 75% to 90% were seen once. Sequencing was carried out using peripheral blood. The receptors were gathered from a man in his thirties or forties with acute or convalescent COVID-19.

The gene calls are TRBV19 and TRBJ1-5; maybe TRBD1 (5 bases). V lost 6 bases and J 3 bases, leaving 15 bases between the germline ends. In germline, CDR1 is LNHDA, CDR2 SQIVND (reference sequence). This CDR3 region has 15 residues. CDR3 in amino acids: CASSRRDGDNQPQHF. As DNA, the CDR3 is TGTGCCAGTAGCCGGAGGGACGGAGACAATCAGCCCCAGCATTTT.

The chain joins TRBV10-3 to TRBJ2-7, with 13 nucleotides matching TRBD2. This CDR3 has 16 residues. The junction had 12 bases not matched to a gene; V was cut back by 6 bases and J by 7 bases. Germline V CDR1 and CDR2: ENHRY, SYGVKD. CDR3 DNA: TGTGCCATCAGCGAACGGACTAGCGGGAGTCTAGGGGAGCAGTACTTC. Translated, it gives CAISERTSGSLGEQYF.

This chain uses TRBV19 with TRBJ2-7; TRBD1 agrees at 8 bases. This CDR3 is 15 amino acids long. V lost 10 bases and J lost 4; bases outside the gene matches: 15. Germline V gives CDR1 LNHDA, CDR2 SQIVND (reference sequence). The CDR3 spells CATKGVGTGGYEQYF. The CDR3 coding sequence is TGTGCCACCAAGGGAGTGGGCACAGGGGGTTACGAGCAGTACTTC.

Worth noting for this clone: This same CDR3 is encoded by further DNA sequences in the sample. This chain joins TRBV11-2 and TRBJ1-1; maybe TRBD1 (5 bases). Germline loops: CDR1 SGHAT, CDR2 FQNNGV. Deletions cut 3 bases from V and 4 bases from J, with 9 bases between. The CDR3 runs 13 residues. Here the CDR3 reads CASSLGRATEAFF. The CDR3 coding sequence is TGTGCCAGCAGCTTGGGCAGGGCCACTGAAGCTTTCTTT.

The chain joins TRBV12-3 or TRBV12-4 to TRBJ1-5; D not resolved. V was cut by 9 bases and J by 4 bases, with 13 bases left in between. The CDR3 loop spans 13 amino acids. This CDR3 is CASHLSGNQPQHF. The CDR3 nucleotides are TGTGCCAGTCATTTGTCCGGGAATCAGCCCCAGCATTTT.

The CDR3 DNA reads as TGTGCCAGCAGACCCGGGAGAACGGATAATTCACCCCTCCACTTT. Translating it yields CASRPGRTDNSPLHF. The chain is built from TRBV2 and TRBJ1-6; D is ambiguous. Trimming took 6 bases from V and 5 from J, leaving 14 bases between them. Germline CDR1 and CDR2: SNHLY and FYNNEI. This CDR3 has 15 residues.

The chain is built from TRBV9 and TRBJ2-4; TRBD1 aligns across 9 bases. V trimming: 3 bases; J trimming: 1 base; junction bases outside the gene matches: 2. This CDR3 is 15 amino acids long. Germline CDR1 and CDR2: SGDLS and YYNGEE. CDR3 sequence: CASSGQGGAKNIQYF. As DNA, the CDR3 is TGTGCCAGCAGCGGACAGGGGGGTGCCAAAAACATTCAGTACTTC.

The CDR3 coding sequence is TGTGCCAGCAGCTTAACCCAGGGAGGCACTGAAGCTTTCTTT. Its translation is CASSLTQGGTEAFF. The gene calls are TRBV7-3 and TRBJ1-1, with D possibly matching TRBD1 (5 bases). V shed 0 bases and J shed 4 bases, with 9 bases lying between them. The CDR3 is 14 residues long. Per germline, CDR1 SGHTA and CDR2 FQGTGA. The full variable domain, rest sourced from reference TRBV7-3 and TRBJ1-1, is GAGVSQTPSNKVTEKGKYVELRCDPISGHTALYWYRQSLGQGPEFLIYFQGTGAADDSGLPNDRFFAVRPEGSVSTLKIQRTERGDSAVYLCASSLTQGGTEAFFGQGTRLTVV.

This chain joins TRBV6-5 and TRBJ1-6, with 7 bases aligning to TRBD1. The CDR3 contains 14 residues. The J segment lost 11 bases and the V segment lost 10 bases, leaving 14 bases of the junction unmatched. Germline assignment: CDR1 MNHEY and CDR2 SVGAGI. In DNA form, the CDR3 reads TGTGCCACATTACCCAACAGGGGTCTTGCACCCCTCCACTTT. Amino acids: CATLPNRGLAPLHF.

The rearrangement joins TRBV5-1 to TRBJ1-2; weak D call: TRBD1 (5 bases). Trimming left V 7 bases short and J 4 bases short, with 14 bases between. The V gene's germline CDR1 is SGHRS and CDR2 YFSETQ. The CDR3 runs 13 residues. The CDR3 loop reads CASQGYGSYGYTF. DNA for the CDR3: TGCGCCAGCCAGGGATACGGGAGCTATGGCTACACCTTC.